One and the same sample provided the 11 T cell receptor beta chains below, sequenced in a study of blood T cells in healthy people across ages. The second PCR ran roughly 6 to 11 cycles with a sample-barcoded 5' primer and J-beta primers. One entry per CDR3 protein results from TCRdb running MiXCR on the 5' RACE reads. Of around 710,000 distinct CDR3 sequences listed, about 42% are singletons. The source material was blood. All receptors derive from a woman in her sixties in good health.

Ten or more counts support this clonotype. The rearrangement uses TRBV20-1 and TRBJ2-3; no clear D gene. Germline V gene lookup returns CDR1 DFQATT and CDR2 SNEGSKA (reference sequence). This CDR3 is 13 amino acids long. V lost 0 bases and J lost 0, with 4 bases in between. CDR3 bases: TGCAGTGCTAGAGAGGCCAGCACAGATACGCAGTATTTT. It is translated as CSAREASTDTQYF.

The V call is TRBV29-1, the J call TRBJ1-5; D unclear. Per the germline V gene, CDR1 is SQVTM and CDR2 is ANQGSEA. This CDR3 contains 13 residues. The ends were cut back, 3 bases at V and 6 bases at J, with 12 bases in the middle. The CDR3 region is CSVDQVIRQPQHF. The CDR3 region has the DNA TGCAGCGTTGATCAGGTAATACGTCAGCCCCAGCATTTT.

The V gene is TRBV5-1, the J gene TRBJ1-4; tentatively, D is TRBD1 (6 bases). Germline CDR1 SGHRS, CDR2 YFSETQ. CDR3 length: 15 residues. V was shortened by 1 base and J by 6 bases, with 13 bases between the two germline ends. The CDR3 DNA follows: TGCGCCAGCAGCTTGAGAGGGGGTAATGATGAAAAACTGTTTTTT. It is translated as CASSLRGGNDEKLFF.

The V and J genes are TRBV9 and TRBJ2-1, with 7 bases fitting TRBD1. Germline lookup yields CDR1 SGDLS and CDR2 YYNGEE. Unmatched junction bases numbered 12, after V lost 3 bases and J lost 9 bases. This CDR3 region has 15 residues. CDR3 nucleotide sequence: TGTGCCAGCAGCGGTGGGACAGTCGTCAGTACTGAGCAGTTCTTC. Its translation is CASSGGTVVSTEQFF.

This sequence joins TRBV12-3 or TRBV12-4 and TRBJ2-1, with D perhaps matching TRBD2 (6 bases). The CDR3 totals 13 residues. DNA for the CDR3: TGTGCTTCGGGAGCCTTAACCTACAATGAGCAGTTCTTC. Its translation is CASGALTYNEQFF.

A word on this clonotype: A much larger clone differs by one base, so this may be a read error. This chain links TRBV29-1 with TRBJ2-1; no clear D. Trimming cost V 8 bases and J 3 bases, with 8 bases left between them. The CDR3 extends over 11 amino acids. The germline CDR1 and CDR2 sequences are SQVTM and ANQGSEA. This chain's CDR3 is CSRWGYNEQFF. The CDR3 nucleotides are TGCAGCCGATGGGGCTACAATGAGCAGTTCTTC.

The chain recombines TRBV6-1 with TRBJ2-5; D unclear. Germline V gene sequence: CDR1 MNHNS, CDR2 SASEGT. Deletions cut 8 bases from V and 1 base from J, with 14 bases between. CDR3 length: 14 amino acids. CDR3 DNA: TGTGCCAGCCTAGGGCAGACCGCCCAAGAGACCCAGTACTTC. This sequence encodes CASLGQTAQETQYF.

This clonotype was found a few times. The chain combines TRBV29-1 with TRBJ1-3; D unclear. Germline V gene sequence: CDR1 SQVTM, CDR2 ANQGSEA. The V and J ends lost 7 bases and 0 bases respectively, with 7 bases between them. CDR3 size: 12 residues. CDR3 residues: CSAANSGNTIYF. In DNA, the CDR3 is TGCAGCGCTGCGAACTCTGGAAACACCATATATTTT. The full variable domain, in which reference TRBV29-1 and TRBJ1-3 provide the parts outside the CDR3, is SAVISQKPSRDICQRGTSLTIQCQVDSQVTMMFWYRQQPGQSLTLIATANQGSEATYESGFVIDKFPISRPNLTFSTLTVSNMSPEDSSIYLCSAANSGNTIYFGEGSWLTVV.

This clonotype appeared a few times. The chain recombines TRBV7-2 with TRBJ1-2; TRBD1 matches at 7 bases. The germline CDR1 and CDR2 sequences are SGHTA and FQGNSA. V trimming: 8 bases; J trimming: 7 bases; junction bases outside the gene matches: 16. The CDR3 totals 15 residues. The CDR3 DNA reads TGTGCCAGCGCGCGCACTGGGGCAGGGGGAGTTGGCTACACCTTC. The encoded protein is CASARTGAGGVGYTF.

This clonotype was observed a single time. A read error is possible here, since a much larger clone lies one base away. The chain uses TRBV29-1 and TRBJ2-4; TRBD1 might be the D (6 bases). TRBJ2-7 matches the DNA end more closely, so the J call is doubtful. This CDR3 contains 14 residues. Germline CDR1 and CDR2: SQVTM and ANQGSEA. CDR3 nucleotide sequence: TGCAGCGTTGATCCGTCCGGGACAACCTGCGAGCAGTACTTC. Its protein is CSVDPSGTTCEQYF.

The table lists this clonotype with a few counts. The chain employs TRBV6-2 or TRBV6-3 and TRBJ2-7; the D call may be TRBD1 or TRBD2 (5 bases each). The CDR3 has 14 amino acids. Trimming removed 2 bases from V and 2 bases from J, with 10 bases in between. Germline V gene sequence: CDR1 MNHEY, CDR2 SVGEGT. The CDR3 nucleotides are TGTGCCAGCAGTTACGGGACGGACCCCTACGAGCAGTACTTC. Its protein product is CASSYGTDPYEQYF.